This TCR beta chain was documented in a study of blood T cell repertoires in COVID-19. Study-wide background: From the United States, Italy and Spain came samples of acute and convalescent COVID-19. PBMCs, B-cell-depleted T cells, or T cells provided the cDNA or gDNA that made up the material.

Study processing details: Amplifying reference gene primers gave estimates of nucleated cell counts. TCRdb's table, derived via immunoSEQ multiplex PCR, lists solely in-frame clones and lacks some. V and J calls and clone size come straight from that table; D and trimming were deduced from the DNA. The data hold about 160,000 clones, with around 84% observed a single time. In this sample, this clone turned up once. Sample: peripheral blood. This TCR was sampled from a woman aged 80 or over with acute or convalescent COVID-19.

The CDR3 bases are TGCGCCAGCAGCCAAGATGTATCGGAGACCCAGTACTTC. It codes for CASSQDVSETQYF. The chain carries TRBV4-3 and TRBJ2-5; the D is unclear. CDR1 and CDR2 from the germline V gene are LGHNA and YSLEER. CDR3 length equals 13 residues. V was cut by 0 bases and J by 5 bases, with 7 bases left in between.